This passage covers 30 T cell receptor beta chains from one sample sequenced in a study of control samples from healthy donors and cancer patients. Some clones are missing from TCRdb's copy, which holds only in-frame ones; the method was immunoSEQ multiplex PCR. The data show about 70,000 clones, 84% seen once. Material for sequencing was PBMCs. The receptors were sampled from a woman aged 45-59 years with lung cancer.

The gene calls are TRBV2 and TRBJ2-3; D unclear. The length of the CDR3 is 10 residues. The V gene's germline CDR1 is SNHLY and CDR2 FYNNEI. The CDR3 DNA follows: TGTGGAGGCGGAACAGATACGCAGTATTTT. It yields the protein CGGGTDTQYF.

The V gene is TRBV20-1, the J gene TRBJ1-1, with D uncertain. This CDR3 is built from 11 residues. V gave up 2 bases and J gave up 7 bases, with 8 bases separating them. From germline, CDR1 is DFQATT and CDR2 SNEGSKA (reference sequence). CDR3 DNA sequence: TGCAGTGCTAGACGCCAGGATGAAGCTTTCTTT. Protein product: CSARRQDEAFF.

The chain links TRBV28 to TRBJ2-1; a weak D match, TRBD2 (5 bases). V shed 6 bases and J shed 8 bases, with 17 bases lying between them. The length of the CDR3 is 14 residues. Germline CDR1 and CDR2: MDHEN and SYDVKM. The CDR3 loop is CASRGSHFRHEQFF. The DNA for the CDR3 is TGTGCCAGCAGGGGGAGTCATTTTCGGCATGAGCAGTTCTTC. The complete variable domain, with remaining parts taken from reference TRBV28 and TRBJ2-1, reads DVKVTQSSRYLVKRTGEKVFLECVQDMDHENMFWYRQDPGLGLRLIYFSYDVKMKEKGDIPEGYSVSREKKERFSLILESASTNQTSMYLCASRGSHFRHEQFFGPGTRLTVL.

The rearrangement links TRBV4-3 to TRBJ2-5; the D is unclear. This CDR3 has 14 residues. The V gene's germline CDR1 is LGHNA and CDR2 YSLEER. Trimming pared 0 bases from V and 5 bases from J, leaving 10 bases between. CDR3 sequence (DNA): TGCGCCAGCAGCCAAGAAAATAGACGGGAGACCCAGTACTTC. It specifies CASSQENRRETQYF.

This sequence joins TRBV7-9 and TRBJ1-5; no clear D. Germline lookup yields CDR1 SEHNR and CDR2 FQNEAQ (reference sequence). Trimming took off 3 bases at V and 4 bases at J, with 4 bases between the two ends. The CDR3 totals 12 residues. The CDR3 bases are TGTGCCAGCAGCTTGACGAATCAGCCCCAGCATTTT. It encodes CASSLTNQPQHF.

The gene calls are TRBV3-1 (or the pseudogene TRBV3-2) and TRBJ2-7; 10 positions agree with TRBD1. The CDR3 contains 14 residues. The V gene end was trimmed by 1 base and the J gene end by 6 bases; junction bases not matched to a gene: 3. The germline CDR1 and CDR2 sequences are LGHDT and YNNKEL (reference sequence). The CDR3, as DNA: TGTGCCAGCAGCCAAGCCGGGACAGGGGCCGAGCAGTACTTC. It translates to CASSQAGTGAEQYF.

V gene TRBV6-6 combines with J gene TRBJ2-1; D gene unclear. Germline V gives CDR1 MNHNY, CDR2 SVGAGI (reference sequence). CDR3 length: 12 amino acids. V lost 9 bases, J lost 4 bases, and 10 bases lay in between. The CDR3 DNA follows: TGTGCCAGTACCTTCACGTACAATGAGCAGTTCTTC. Translated: CASTFTYNEQFF.

This clone was counted between two and nine times. This rearrangement joins TRBV7-3 to TRBJ2-3; D gene uncertain. The germline gives CDR1 SGHTA, CDR2 FQGTGA. V was clipped by 2 bases and J by 6 bases, with 9 bases between them. This CDR3 has 13 residues. In DNA form, the CDR3 reads TGTGCCAGCAGCTTACGAGGAGCCGATACGCAGTATTTT. Its translation: CASSLRGADTQYF. The full variable domain, its missing parts supplied by reference TRBV7-3 and TRBJ2-3, is GAGVSQTPSNKVTEKGKYVELRCDPISGHTALYWYRQSLGQGPEFLIYFQGTGAADDSGLPNDRFFAVRPEGSVSTLKIQRTERGDSAVYLCASSLRGADTQYFGPGTRLTVL.

The CDR3 coding sequence is TGTGCCAGCAGCGCGGGACAGGGGAACACTGAAGCTTTCTTT. It translates to CASSAGQGNTEAFF. V gene TRBV11-3 combines with J gene TRBJ1-1; 9 bases align to TRBD1. The CDR3 runs 14 residues. CDR1 is SGHNT and CDR2 is YENEEA in the germline V gene. V lost 5 bases to trimming and J lost 1 base; unmatched junction nucleotides: 2.

The chain carries TRBV11-2 and TRBJ1-5; D is perhaps TRBD1 (6 bases). V shed 5 bases and J shed 5 bases, with 10 bases lying between them. The germline V gene encodes CDR1 SGHAT and CDR2 FQNNGV. This CDR3 has 13 residues. CDR3 sequence (DNA): TGTGCCAGCAGCCCATGGACAGATCAGCCCCAGCATTTT. It codes for CASSPWTDQPQHF. Complete variable domain (other parts from reference TRBV11-2 and TRBJ1-5): EAGVAQSPRYKIIEKRQSVAFWCNPISGHATLYWYQQILGQGPKLLIQFQNNGVVDDSQLPKDRFSAERLKGVDSTLKIQPAKLEDSAVYLCASSPWTDQPQHFGDGTRLSIL.

V usage is TRBV13 and J usage is TRBJ1-3, with 12 bases identical to TRBD1. The trim removed 5 bases at V and 4 bases at J, leaving 3 bases unmatched. The CDR3 extends over 15 amino acids. Germline V lookup: CDR1 PRHDT, CDR2 FYEKMQ (reference sequence). CDR3 sequence reads: CASSQGQGAGNTIYF. CDR3 coding DNA: TGTGCCAGCAGCCAGGGACAGGGGGCCGGAAACACCATATATTTT. Complete variable domain (other parts from reference TRBV13 and TRBJ1-3): AAGVIQSPRHLIKEKRETATLKCYPIPRHDTVYWYQQGPGQDPQFLISFYEKMQSDKGSIPDRFSAQQFSDYHSELNMSSLELGDSALYFCASSQGQGAGNTIYFGEGSWLTVV.

This chain links TRBV6-5 with TRBJ1-1; TRBD1 matches at 8 bases. The CDR3 is made up of 14 amino acids. Germline V gene data show CDR1 as MNHEY and CDR2 as SVGAGI. The V and J ends lost 6 bases and 1 base, in that order; junction bases with no gene match: 4. The CDR3 DNA is TGTGCCAGCAGGCCGACAGGGGCGAACACTGAAGCTTTCTTT. Its translation is CASRPTGANTEAFF.

The rearrangement uses TRBV10-3 and TRBJ1-2; no clear D gene. Per germline, CDR1 ENHRY and CDR2 SYGVKD. There are 13 residues in the CDR3. V lost 3 bases and J 8 bases, leaving 13 bases between the germline ends. The CDR3: CAISEGGSGGYTF. The CDR3 DNA sequence: TGTGCCATCAGTGAAGGAGGTAGTGGAGGCTACACCTTC.

Concerning this clone: Mismatch with germline at one junction end may stem from a read error. V gene TRBV30 combines with J gene TRBJ2-7; 8 nucleotides line up with TRBD1. Germline CDR1 and CDR2: GTSNPN and SVGIG (reference sequence). The CDR3 totals 14 residues. Here the CDR3 DNA reads TGTGCCTGGAGTGTAGGGACAGGCCTCTCTCGGATGAACTTC. It encodes CAWSVGTGLSRMNF. Complete variable domain (other parts from reference TRBV30 and TRBJ2-7): SQTIHQWPATLVQPVGSPLSLECTVEGTSNPNLYWYRQAAGRGLQLLFYSVGIGQISSEVPQNLSASRPQDRQFILSSKKLLLSDSGFYLCAWSVGTGLSRMNFGPGTRLTVT.

This chain uses TRBV6-5 with TRBJ1-1; no reliable D call. V was trimmed by 3 bases and J by 1 base, leaving 6 bases between them. The CDR3 is 13 residues long. Germline CDR1 MNHEY, CDR2 SVGAGI. The CDR3 DNA follows: TGTGCCAGCAGTTATGGCGGGAACACTGAAGCTTTCTTT. Protein: CASSYGGNTEAFF.

This rearrangement joins TRBV19 to TRBJ2-5, with TRBD2 as a possible D gene (7 bases). Germline-derived CDR1 and CDR2 are LNHDA and SQIVND (reference sequence). Trimming took 4 bases from V and 5 from J, leaving 17 bases between them. The CDR3 length is 15 residues. The CDR3 coding sequence is TGTGCCAGTAGTACACTGGGAGGGGGGAGCGAGACCCAGTACTTC. Translating gives CASSTLGGGSETQYF.

This rearrangement joins TRBV6-5 to TRBJ1-5, with TRBD1 as a possible D gene (5 bases). Germline V gene data show CDR1 as MNHEY and CDR2 as SVGAGI. The ends were cut back, 4 bases at V and 7 bases at J, with 14 bases in the middle. The CDR3 covers 14 residues. The CDR3 loop reads CASSLAGGSQPQHF. CDR3 in DNA: TGTGCCAGCAGTTTAGCGGGGGGGAGCCAGCCCCAGCATTTT.

The rearrangement links TRBV11-2 to TRBJ2-5; D perhaps matches TRBD1 (5 bases). The CDR3 is made up of 12 amino acids. V was cut by 3 bases and J by 5 bases, with 7 bases left in between. Germline values: CDR1 SGHAT, CDR2 FQNNGV. CDR3: CASSFGAETQYF. DNA of the CDR3: TGTGCCAGCAGCTTTGGGGCGGAGACCCAGTACTTC. The entire variable domain, with the rest obtained from reference TRBV11-2 and TRBJ2-5, is as follows: EAGVAQSPRYKIIEKRQSVAFWCNPISGHATLYWYQQILGQGPKLLIQFQNNGVVDDSQLPKDRFSAERLKGVDSTLKIQPAKLEDSAVYLCASSFGAETQYFGPGTRLLVL.

The genes are TRBV24-1 and TRBJ2-5; D is unresolved. Germline V gene lookup returns CDR1 KGHDR and CDR2 SFDVKD. This CDR3 is 12 amino acids long. The V and J ends lost 1 base and 5 bases respectively, with 4 bases between them. CDR3 residues: CATSDFGETQYF. In DNA form, the CDR3 reads TGTGCCACCAGTGATTTCGGTGAGACCCAGTACTTC.

This clone was recorded only once. The J gene is TRBJ1-5, the V gene TRBV5-1; D is possibly TRBD1 (6 bases). Germline assignment: CDR1 SGHRS and CDR2 YFSETQ. The CDR3 covers 12 residues. Trimming left V 4 bases short and J 6 bases short, with 8 bases between. CDR3 in amino acids: CASSPQGQPQHF. The CDR3 nucleotides are TGCGCCAGCAGCCCACAGGGTCAGCCCCAGCATTTT.

This chain uses TRBV5-1 with TRBJ1-2, with D perhaps TRBD1 (6 bases). The germline V gene encodes CDR1 SGHRS and CDR2 YFSETQ. V lost 0 bases and J 2 bases, leaving 8 bases between the germline ends. The CDR3 is 14 residues long. CDR3 sequence (DNA): TGCGCCAGCAGCTTGGCTGGACAGAACTATGGCTACACCTTC. Its translation is CASSLAGQNYGYTF.

The chain uses TRBV4-2 and TRBJ1-1, with 9 positions matching TRBD1. This CDR3 is 16 amino acids long. V lost 4 bases to trimming and J lost 4 bases; unmatched junction nucleotides: 10. CDR1 and CDR2 from the germline V gene are LGHNA and YNFKEQ. The chain's CDR3 is CASSRRAGTGSTEAFF. CDR3 coding DNA: TGTGCCAGCAGCCGGAGAGCCGGGACAGGGAGCACTGAAGCTTTCTTT.

The chain uses TRBV9 and TRBJ1-4, with 7 nucleotides matching TRBD1. V trimming: 0 bases; J trimming: 7 bases; junction bases outside the gene matches: 3. The CDR3 is made up of 14 amino acids. In germline, CDR1 is SGDLS, CDR2 YYNGEE. The DNA of the CDR3 is TGTGCCAGCAGCGTAGAAGGGGGCGGTGAAAAACTGTTTTTT. It is translated as CASSVEGGGEKLFF.

The table lists this clone with a count of one. The V call is TRBV6-5, the J call TRBJ1-3; D unclear. Trimming pared 10 bases from V and 4 bases from J, leaving 8 bases between. This CDR3 has 11 residues. Germline V gene lookup returns CDR1 MNHEY and CDR2 SVGAGI. The CDR3 reads CAIRGGNTIYF. The CDR3 coding sequence is TGTGCCATCCGAGGGGGAAACACCATATATTTT.

V and J are TRBV5-6 and TRBJ2-3; D not certain. The V end lost 0 bases, the J end lost 5 bases, and 1 base lay between the germline ends. The CDR3 extends over 11 amino acids. From germline, CDR1 is SGHDT and CDR2 YYEEEE. CDR3 amino acids: CASSLEDTQYF. In DNA, the CDR3 is TGTGCCAGCAGCTTGGAAGATACGCAGTATTTT.

CDR3 coding DNA: TGTGCCAGCAGGAGGGGGGCCAGCAATCAGCCCCAGCATTTT. This sequence encodes CASRRGASNQPQHF. V usage is TRBV6-5 and J usage is TRBJ1-5, with D possibly matching TRBD1 (6 bases). The germline V gene encodes CDR1 MNHEY and CDR2 SVGAGI. This CDR3 has 14 amino acids. V lost 6 bases to trimming and J lost 1 base, with 10 bases between them.

V gene TRBV4-1 combines with J gene TRBJ2-3; no clear D gene. This CDR3 region has 13 residues. The V and J ends lost 3 bases and 6 bases respectively, with 10 bases between them. CDR1 and CDR2 from the germline V gene are MGHRA and YSYEKL. CDR3 in DNA: TGCGCCAGCAGCCAGGGGTTGGGGGATACGCAGTATTTT. It is translated as CASSQGLGDTQYF.

The chain recombines TRBV19 with TRBJ1-3; D is uncertain. Deletions cut 5 bases from V and 1 base from J, with 12 bases between. Germline V lookup: CDR1 LNHDA, CDR2 SQIVND (reference sequence). CDR3 length: 15 amino acids. CDR3 in amino acids: CASSRQHSSGNTIYF. CDR3 nucleotides: TGTGCCAGTAGTCGGCAACACAGTTCTGGAAACACCATATATTTT. The whole variable domain, filled in from reference TRBV19 and TRBJ1-3, reads DGGITQSPKYLFRKEGQNVTLSCEQNLNHDAMYWYRQDPGQGLRLIYYSQIVNDFQKGDIAEGYSVSREKKESFPLTVTSAQKNPTAFYLCASSRQHSSGNTIYFGEGSWLTVV.

CDR3 DNA sequence: TGTGCCAGCAGTCCACCCGACAGGGGCGATGAGCAGTTCTTC. Translated: CASSPPDRGDEQFF. V usage is TRBV28 and J usage is TRBJ2-1, with 8 bases matching TRBD1. CDR1 and CDR2 from the germline V gene are MDHEN and SYDVKM. The J segment lost 8 bases and the V segment lost 5 bases, leaving 8 bases of the junction unmatched. The CDR3 has 14 residues.

The chain recombines TRBV27 with TRBJ1-5, with a tentative D call TRBD1 (5 bases). Trimming shortened V by 4 bases and J by 5 bases, and 15 bases separated the two germline ends. The CDR3 covers 15 residues. Looked up from germline, CDR1 is MNHEY and CDR2 is SMNVEV (reference sequence). CDR3 sequence: CASSSETGPHQPQHF. The CDR3 DNA reads as TGTGCCAGCAGTTCCGAAACAGGCCCTCATCAGCCCCAGCATTTT.